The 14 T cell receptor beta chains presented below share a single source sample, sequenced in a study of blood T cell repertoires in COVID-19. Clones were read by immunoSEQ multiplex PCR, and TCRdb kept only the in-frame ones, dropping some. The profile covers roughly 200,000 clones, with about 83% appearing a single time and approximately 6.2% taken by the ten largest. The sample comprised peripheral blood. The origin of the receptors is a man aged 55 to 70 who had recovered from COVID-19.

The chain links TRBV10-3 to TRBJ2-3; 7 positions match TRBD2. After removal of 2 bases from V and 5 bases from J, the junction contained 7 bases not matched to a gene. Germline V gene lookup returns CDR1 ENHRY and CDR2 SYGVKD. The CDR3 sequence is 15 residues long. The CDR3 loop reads CAISEVVGRRDTQYF. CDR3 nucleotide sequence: TGTGCCATCAGTGAGGTCGTCGGGAGGAGAGATACGCAGTATTTT.

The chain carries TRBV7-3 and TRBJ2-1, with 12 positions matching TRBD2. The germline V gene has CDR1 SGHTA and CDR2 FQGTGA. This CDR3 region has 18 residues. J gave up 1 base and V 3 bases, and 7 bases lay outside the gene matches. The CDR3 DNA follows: TGTGCCAGCAGCTTGCTAGCGGGGGGGCCCGAGTCCTACAATGAGCAGTTCTTC. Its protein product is CASSLLAGGPESYNEQFF. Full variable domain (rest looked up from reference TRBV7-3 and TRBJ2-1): GAGVSQTPSNKVTEKGKYVELRCDPISGHTALYWYRQSLGQGPEFLIYFQGTGAADDSGLPNDRFFAVRPEGSVSTLKIQRTERGDSAVYLCASSLLAGGPESYNEQFFGPGTRLTVL.

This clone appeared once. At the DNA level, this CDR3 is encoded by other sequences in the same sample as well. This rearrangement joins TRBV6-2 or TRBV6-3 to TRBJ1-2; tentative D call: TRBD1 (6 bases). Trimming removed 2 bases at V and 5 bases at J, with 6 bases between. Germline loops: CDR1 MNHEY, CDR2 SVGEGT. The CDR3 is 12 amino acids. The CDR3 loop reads CASSYQGYGYTF. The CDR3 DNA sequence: TGTGCCAGCAGTTACCAGGGGTATGGCTACACCTTC.

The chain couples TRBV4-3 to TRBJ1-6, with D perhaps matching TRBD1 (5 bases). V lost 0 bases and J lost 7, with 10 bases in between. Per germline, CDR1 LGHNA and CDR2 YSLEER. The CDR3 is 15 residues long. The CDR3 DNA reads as TGCGCCAGCAGCCAAGATGGGGCGAGGAATTCACCCCTCCACTTT. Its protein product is CASSQDGARNSPLHF.

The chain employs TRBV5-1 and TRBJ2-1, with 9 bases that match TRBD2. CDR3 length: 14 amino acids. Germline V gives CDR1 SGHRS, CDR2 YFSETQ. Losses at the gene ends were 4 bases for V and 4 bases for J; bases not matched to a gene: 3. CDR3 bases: TGCGCCAGCAGCAATAGCGGGAGATACAATGAGCAGTTCTTC. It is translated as CASSNSGRYNEQFF.

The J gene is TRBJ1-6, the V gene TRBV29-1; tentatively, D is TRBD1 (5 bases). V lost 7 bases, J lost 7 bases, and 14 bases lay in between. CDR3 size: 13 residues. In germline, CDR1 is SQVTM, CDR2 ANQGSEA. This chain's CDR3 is CSASGLENSPLHF. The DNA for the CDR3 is TGCAGCGCATCAGGGTTGGAGAATTCACCCCTCCACTTT. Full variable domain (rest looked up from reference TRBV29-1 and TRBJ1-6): SAVISQKPSRDICQRGTSLTIQCQVDSQVTMMFWYRQQPGQSLTLIATANQGSEATYESGFVIDKFPISRPNLTFSTLTVSNMSPEDSSIYLCSASGLENSPLHFGNGTRLTVT.

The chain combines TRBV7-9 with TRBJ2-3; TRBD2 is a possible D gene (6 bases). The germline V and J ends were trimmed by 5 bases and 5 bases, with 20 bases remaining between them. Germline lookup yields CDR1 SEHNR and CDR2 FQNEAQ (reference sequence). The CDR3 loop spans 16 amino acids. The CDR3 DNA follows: TGTGCCAGCAGCCCTACTAGCTATGGTAGAGGAGATACGCAGTATTTT. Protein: CASSPTSYGRGDTQYF.

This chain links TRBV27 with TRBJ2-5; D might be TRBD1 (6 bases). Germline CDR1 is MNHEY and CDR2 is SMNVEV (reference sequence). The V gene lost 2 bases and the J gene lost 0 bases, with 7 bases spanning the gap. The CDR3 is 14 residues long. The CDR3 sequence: CASSLRTDQETQYF. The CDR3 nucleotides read TGTGCCAGCAGTTTAAGGACAGACCAAGAGACCCAGTACTTC.

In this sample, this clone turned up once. CDR3 protein: CATGGEFPDTQYF. CDR3 in DNA: TGTGCCACCGGCGGCGAGTTCCCAGATACGCAGTATTTT. V and J are TRBV19 and TRBJ2-3; D not certain. The CDR3 loop spans 13 amino acids. Germline V lookup: CDR1 LNHDA, CDR2 SQIVND (reference sequence). Trimming left V 10 bases short and J 4 bases short, with 15 bases between.

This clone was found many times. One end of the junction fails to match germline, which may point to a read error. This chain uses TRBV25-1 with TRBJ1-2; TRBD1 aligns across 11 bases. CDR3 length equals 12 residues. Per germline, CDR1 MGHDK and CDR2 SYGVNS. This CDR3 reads CASSESGTGGFF. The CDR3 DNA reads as TGTGCCAGCAGTGAATCCGGGACAGGGGGATTCTTC.

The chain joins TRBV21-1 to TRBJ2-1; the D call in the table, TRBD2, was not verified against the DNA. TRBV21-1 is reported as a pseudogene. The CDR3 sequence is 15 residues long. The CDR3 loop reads CASSSLAVSYNEQFF. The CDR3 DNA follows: TGTGCCAGCAGCTCACTAGCGGTCTCCTACAATGAGCAGTTCTTC.

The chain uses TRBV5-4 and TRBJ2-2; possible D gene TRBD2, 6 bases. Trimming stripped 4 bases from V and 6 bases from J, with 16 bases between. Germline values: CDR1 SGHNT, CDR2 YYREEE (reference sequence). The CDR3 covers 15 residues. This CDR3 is CASSPRDSPPGELFF. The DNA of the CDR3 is TGTGCCAGCAGCCCCCGGGACTCCCCACCCGGGGAGCTGTTTTTT.

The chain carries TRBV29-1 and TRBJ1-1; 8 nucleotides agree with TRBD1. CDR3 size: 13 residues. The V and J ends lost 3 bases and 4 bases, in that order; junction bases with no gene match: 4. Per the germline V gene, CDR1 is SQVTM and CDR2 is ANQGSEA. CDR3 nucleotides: TGCAGCGTTGACCGAGGACAGGGCACTGAAGCTTTCTTT. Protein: CSVDRGQGTEAFF.

DNA for the CDR3: TGTGCCACCGTATCAGGGGCAACTAATGAAAAACTGTTTTTT. Translation gives CATVSGATNEKLFF. The V call is TRBV6-5, the J call TRBJ1-4; the D gene is possibly TRBD1 (6 bases). CDR1 and CDR2 (germline): MNHEY, SVGAGI. CDR3 length: 14 amino acids. V dropped 10 bases and J dropped 0 bases, with 12 bases sitting between them.